The entry that follows covers one TCR beta chain sequence. This entry comes from a study of T cells in Graves' hyperthyroidism and ophthalmopathy. The source material, RNA transcripts, was used to amplify TCR beta CDR3 regions. An initial round of RT-PCR targeting the TCR CDR3 relied on the HTBI primer set. TCRdb fed the multiplex PCR reads into MiXCR, producing one record per CDR3 protein. Among hundreds of thousands of distinct CDR3 sequences, roughly 45% were seen once, and the ten largest hold about 7.7%. Sequenced sample: peripheral blood or thyroid tissue (not recorded which). This clonotype was obtained from an adult man with Graves' disease, either hyperthyroidism or ophthalmopathy (not recorded which).

CDR3 protein: CSVGQGLEAFF. CDR3 coding DNA: TGCAGCGTTGGCCAGGGGCTTGAAGCTTTCTTT. V and J are TRBV29-1 and TRBJ1-1; maybe TRBD1 (6 bases). Trimming took 4 bases from V and 7 from J, leaving 10 bases between them. This CDR3 contains 11 residues. Germline CDR1 is SQVTM and CDR2 is ANQGSEA. Filled out from reference TRBV29-1 and TRBJ1-1, the complete variable domain reads SAVISQKPSRDICQRGTSLTIQCQVDSQVTMMFWYRQQPGQSLTLIATANQGSEATYESGFVIDKFPISRPNLTFSTLTVSNMSPEDSSIYLCSVGQGLEAFFGQGTRLTVV.